Sequencing of this TCR beta chain was carried out in a study of CD8+ T cells in alopecia areata. The CDR3 is made up of 12 amino acids. Germline CDR1 reads SQVTM; CDR2 reads ANQGSEA. Trimming removed 4 bases at V and 1 base at J, with 7 bases between. Sequencing relied on a cDNA template that was reverse transcribed from extracted RNA. Profiling relied on immunoSEQ multiplex PCR, and the TCRdb table lists in-frame clones only, not all of them. The table lists about 140,000 clones, around 51% of them singletons. The sample in question was CD4+ T cells sorted from blood, obtained at week 0. This chain uses TRBV29-1 with TRBJ1-1; D remains ambiguous. This TCR was recovered from a human donor with alopecia areata. The CDR3 loop reads CSVVAANTEAFF. The CDR3 region has the DNA TGCAGCGTTGTAGCGGCGAACACTGAAGCTTTCTTT.